A single sample gave rise to the 8 T cell receptor beta chains below, sequenced in a study of shared clonotypes between healthy human individuals. Sequenced by immunoSEQ multiplex PCR; TCRdb stores in-frame clones only, minus some. The top ten hold 1% to 1.5% of the sample, which has some 1.5 million clones, approximately 97% seen once. Sequenced material: naive CD4+ T cells sorted from blood. Subset given: CD45RA+ positively selected. These receptors were collected from a young man in good health.

The chain combines TRBV4-1 with TRBJ2-5, with D unclear. CDR3 length: 17 residues. CDR1 and CDR2 (germline): MGHRA, YSYEKL. The germline V and J ends were trimmed by 2 bases and 1 base, with 17 bases remaining between them. The CDR3 DNA reads as TGCGCCAGCAGCCAACCCGACAACGCAGTCGGCCAAGAGACCCAGTACTTC. This sequence encodes CASSQPDNAVGQETQYF.

Note on this clone: Other DNA sequences in the same sample also yield this CDR3. The gene calls are TRBV7-2 and TRBJ2-5; 12 bases are shared with TRBD2. In germline, CDR1 is SGHTA, CDR2 FQGNSA. The CDR3 contains 15 residues. V gave up 4 bases and J gave up 5 bases; unmatched junction bases: 5. CDR3 nucleotide sequence: TGTGCCAGCAGCTCTAGCGGGAGGGCGGGCGAGACCCAGTACTTC. Amino acid sequence: CASSSSGRAGETQYF.

The V call is TRBV13, the J call TRBJ1-1; no clear D. This CDR3 has 15 residues. The germline gives CDR1 PRHDT, CDR2 FYEKMQ (reference sequence). The V and J ends lost 5 bases and 1 base respectively, with 14 bases between them. DNA for the CDR3: TGTGCCAGCAGCCATTGGAAGGGCGCGAACACTGAAGCTTTCTTT. Translating it yields CASSHWKGANTEAFF.

The chain joins TRBV18 to TRBJ2-4, with D perhaps matching TRBD1 or TRBD2 (6 bases each). The CDR3 consists of 19 residues. CDR1 is KGHSH, CDR2 LQKENI, per germline. The V and J ends lost 3 bases and 2 bases respectively, with 23 bases between them. CDR3 loop: CASSPGDTLGRLTKNIQYF. In DNA, the CDR3 is TGTGCCAGCTCACCGGGGGACACCCTAGGGAGGTTAACCAAAAACATTCAGTACTTC.

The rearrangement uses TRBV25-1 and TRBJ1-4; D not certain. The CDR3 length is 13 residues. V lost 6 bases and J lost 3, with 8 bases in between. The V gene's germline CDR1 is MGHDK and CDR2 SYGVNS. CDR3 sequence: CASRNEANEKLFF. Written as DNA, the CDR3 is TGTGCCAGCAGAAATGAGGCTAATGAAAAACTGTTTTTT.

As for this clone: This same CDR3 is encoded by further DNA sequences in the sample. The V and J genes are TRBV7-6 and TRBJ2-1; D unclear. CDR1 SGHVS and CDR2 FNYEAQ come from the germline V gene. The CDR3 runs 15 residues. Trimming cost V 1 base and J 1 base, with 8 bases left between them. The CDR3 bases are TGTGCCAGCAGCTTAGTGGGCGGTTCCTACAATGAGCAGTTCTTC. Amino acid sequence: CASSLVGGSYNEQFF. Full variable domain (missing parts from reference TRBV7-6 and TRBJ2-1): GAGVSQSPRYKVTKRGQDVALRCDPISGHVSLYWYRQALGQGPEFLTYFNYEAQQDKSGLPNDRFSAERPEGSISTLTIQRTEQRDSAMYRCASSLVGGSYNEQFFGPGTRLTVL.

This clone was found once. This sequence joins TRBV27 and TRBJ1-3; D perhaps matches TRBD1 (6 bases). Germline values: CDR1 MNHEY, CDR2 SMNVEV (reference sequence). This CDR3 region has 15 residues. V lost 6 bases, J lost 0 bases, and 12 bases lay in between. DNA for the CDR3: TGTGCCAGCAGCAACAGGGCATACTCTGGAAACACCATATATTTT. It yields the protein CASSNRAYSGNTIYF.

The rearrangement links TRBV5-4 to TRBJ1-1, with 7 bases lining up with TRBD1. With 3 bases clipped from V and 5 bases from J, the junction kept 7 bases outside the gene matches. In germline, CDR1 is SGHNT, CDR2 YYREEE (reference sequence). This CDR3 region has 14 residues. The chain's CDR3 is CASSSTGVETEAFF. CDR3 coding DNA: TGTGCCAGCAGCTCCACAGGGGTTGAGACTGAAGCTTTCTTT.